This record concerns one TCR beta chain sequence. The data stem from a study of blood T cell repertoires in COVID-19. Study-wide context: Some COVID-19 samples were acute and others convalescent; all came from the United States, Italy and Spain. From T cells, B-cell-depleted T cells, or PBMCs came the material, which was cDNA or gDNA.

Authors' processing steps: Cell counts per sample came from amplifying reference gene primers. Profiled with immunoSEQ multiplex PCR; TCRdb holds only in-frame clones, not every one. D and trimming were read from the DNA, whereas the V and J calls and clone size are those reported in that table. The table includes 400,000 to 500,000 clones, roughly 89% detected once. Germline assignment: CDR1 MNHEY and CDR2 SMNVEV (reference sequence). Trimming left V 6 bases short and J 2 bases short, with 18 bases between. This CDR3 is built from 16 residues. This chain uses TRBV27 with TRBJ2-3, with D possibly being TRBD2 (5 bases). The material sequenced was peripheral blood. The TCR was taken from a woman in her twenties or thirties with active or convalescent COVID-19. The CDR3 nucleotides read TGTGCCAGCAGCCCTAACCCGGGGTCTTTCACAGATACGCAGTATTTT. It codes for CASSPNPGSFTDTQYF.